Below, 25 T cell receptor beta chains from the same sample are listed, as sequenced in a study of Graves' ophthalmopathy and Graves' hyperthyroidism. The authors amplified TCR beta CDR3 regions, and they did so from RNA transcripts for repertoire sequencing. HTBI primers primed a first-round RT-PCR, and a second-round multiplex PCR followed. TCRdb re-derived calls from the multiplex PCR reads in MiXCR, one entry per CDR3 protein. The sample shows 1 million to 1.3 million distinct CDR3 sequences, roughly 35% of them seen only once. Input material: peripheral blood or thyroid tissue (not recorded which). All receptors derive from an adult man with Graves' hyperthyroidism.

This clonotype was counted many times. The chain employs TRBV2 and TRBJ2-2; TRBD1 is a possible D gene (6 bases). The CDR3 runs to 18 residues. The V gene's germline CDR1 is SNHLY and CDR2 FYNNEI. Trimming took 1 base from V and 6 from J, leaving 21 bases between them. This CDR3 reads CASSEVPSGASSSGELFF. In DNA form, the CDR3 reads TGTGCCAGCAGTGAAGTTCCTTCAGGGGCGAGTTCGTCCGGGGAGCTGTTTTTT.

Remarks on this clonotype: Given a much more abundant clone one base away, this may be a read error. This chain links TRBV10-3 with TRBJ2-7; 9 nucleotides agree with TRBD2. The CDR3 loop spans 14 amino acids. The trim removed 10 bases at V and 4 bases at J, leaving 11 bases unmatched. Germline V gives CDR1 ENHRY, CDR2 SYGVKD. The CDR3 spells CASSGTSRRYEQYF. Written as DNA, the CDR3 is TGTGCCAGCAGCGGGACTAGCAGGCGTTACGAGCAGTACTTC.

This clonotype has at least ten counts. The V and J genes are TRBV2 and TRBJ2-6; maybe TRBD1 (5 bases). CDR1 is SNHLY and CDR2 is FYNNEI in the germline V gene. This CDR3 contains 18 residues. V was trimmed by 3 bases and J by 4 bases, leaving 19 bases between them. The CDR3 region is CASSDPGHPSFGANVLTF. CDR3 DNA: TGTGCCAGCAGTGACCCTGGACACCCGTCGTTCGGGGCCAACGTCCTGACTTTC.

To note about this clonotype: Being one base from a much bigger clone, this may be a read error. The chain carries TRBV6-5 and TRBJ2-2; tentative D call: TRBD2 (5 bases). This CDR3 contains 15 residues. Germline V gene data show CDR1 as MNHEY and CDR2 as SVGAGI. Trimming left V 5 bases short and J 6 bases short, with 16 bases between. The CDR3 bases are TGTGCCAGCAGTGATTTGGGTCTAGCTCCCGGGGAGCTGTTTTTT. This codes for CASSDLGLAPGELFF.

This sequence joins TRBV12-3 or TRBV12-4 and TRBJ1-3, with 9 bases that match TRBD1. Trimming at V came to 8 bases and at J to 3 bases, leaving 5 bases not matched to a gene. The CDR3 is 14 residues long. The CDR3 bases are TGTGCCAGCGCCGGGACAGGGATTGGAAACACCATATATTTT. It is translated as CASAGTGIGNTIYF.

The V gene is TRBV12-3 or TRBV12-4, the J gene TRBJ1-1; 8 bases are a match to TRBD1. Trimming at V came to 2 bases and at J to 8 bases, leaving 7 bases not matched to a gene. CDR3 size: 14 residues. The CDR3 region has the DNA TGTGCCAGCAGTTTACCAGGGGGCCTAAAGGAAGCTTTCTTT. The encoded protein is CASSLPGGLKEAFF.

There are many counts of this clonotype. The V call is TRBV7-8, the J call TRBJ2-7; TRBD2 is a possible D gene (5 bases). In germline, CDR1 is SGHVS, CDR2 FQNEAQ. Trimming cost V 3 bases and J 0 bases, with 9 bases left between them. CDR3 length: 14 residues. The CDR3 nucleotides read TGTGCCAGCAGCTTCGCTGGGAGCTCCTACGAGCAGTACTTC. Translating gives CASSFAGSSYEQYF.

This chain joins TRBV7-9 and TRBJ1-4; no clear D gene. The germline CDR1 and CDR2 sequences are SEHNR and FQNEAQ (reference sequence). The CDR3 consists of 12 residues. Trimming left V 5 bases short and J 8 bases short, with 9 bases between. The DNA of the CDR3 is TGTGCCAGCAGCCCCCCGAGCGAAAAACTGTTTTTT. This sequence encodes CASSPPSEKLFF. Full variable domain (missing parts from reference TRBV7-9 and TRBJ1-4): DTGVSQNPRHKITKRGQNVTFRCDPISEHNRLYWYRQTLGQGPEFLTYFQNEAQLEKSRLLSDRFSAERPKGSFSTLEIQRTEQGDSAMYLCASSPPSEKLFFGSGTQLSVL.

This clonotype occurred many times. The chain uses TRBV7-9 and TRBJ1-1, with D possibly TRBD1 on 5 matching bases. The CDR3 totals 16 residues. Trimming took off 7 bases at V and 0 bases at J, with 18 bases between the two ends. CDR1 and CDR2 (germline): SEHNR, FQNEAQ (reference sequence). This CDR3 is CASNDLGGGMNTEAFF. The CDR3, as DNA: TGTGCCAGCAACGACCTTGGGGGTGGCATGAACACTGAAGCTTTCTTT.

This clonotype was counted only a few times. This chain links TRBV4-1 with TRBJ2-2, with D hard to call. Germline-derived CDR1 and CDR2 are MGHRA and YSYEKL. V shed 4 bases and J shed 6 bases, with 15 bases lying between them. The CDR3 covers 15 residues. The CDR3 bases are TGCGCCAGCAGCCGAGATCAGCCCGGGTCCGGGGAGCTGTTTTTT. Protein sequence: CASSRDQPGSGELFF.

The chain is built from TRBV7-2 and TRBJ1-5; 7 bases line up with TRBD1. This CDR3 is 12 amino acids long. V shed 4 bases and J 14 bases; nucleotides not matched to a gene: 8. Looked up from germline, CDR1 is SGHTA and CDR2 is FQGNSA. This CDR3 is CASSSQGTGEHF. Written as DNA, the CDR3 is TGTGCCAGCAGCTCACAGGGGACGGGGGAGCATTTT. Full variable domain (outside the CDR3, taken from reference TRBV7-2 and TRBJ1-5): GAGVSQSPSNKVTEKGKDVELRCDPISGHTALYWYRQSLGQGLEFLIYFQGNSAPDKSGLPSDRFSAERTGGSVSTLTIQRTQQEDSAVYLCASSSQGTGEHFGDGTRLSIL.

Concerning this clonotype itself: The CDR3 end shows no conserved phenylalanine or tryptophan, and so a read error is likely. The DNA for the CDR3 is TGTGCCAGCAGCCCCCCCCTGGAGACCCAGTACTCC. Its translation: CASSPPLETQYS. The chain recombines TRBV7-2 with TRBJ2-5, with unresolved D. Germline loops: CDR1 SGHTA, CDR2 FQGNSA. CDR3 size: 12 residues. V was trimmed by 5 bases and J by 5 bases, leaving 9 bases between them.

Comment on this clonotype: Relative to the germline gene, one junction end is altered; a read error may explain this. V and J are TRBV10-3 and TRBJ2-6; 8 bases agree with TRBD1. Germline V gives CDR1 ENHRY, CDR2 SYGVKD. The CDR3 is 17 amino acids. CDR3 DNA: TGTGCCAGCAGTGACTACCCAGGGGGCACTGGGGCCAACGTCCTGACTTTC. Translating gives CASSDYPGGTGANVLTF.

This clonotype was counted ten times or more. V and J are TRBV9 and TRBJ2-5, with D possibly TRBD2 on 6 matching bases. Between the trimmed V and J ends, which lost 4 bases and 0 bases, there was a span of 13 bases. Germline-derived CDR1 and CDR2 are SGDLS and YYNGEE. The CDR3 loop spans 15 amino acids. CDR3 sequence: CASSPLGGNQETQYF. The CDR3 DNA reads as TGTGCCAGCAGCCCCCTTGGGGGGAACCAAGAGACCCAGTACTTC.

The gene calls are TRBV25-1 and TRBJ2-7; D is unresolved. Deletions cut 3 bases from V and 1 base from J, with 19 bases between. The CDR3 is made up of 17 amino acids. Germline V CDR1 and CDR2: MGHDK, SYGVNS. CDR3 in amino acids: CASSDPRWGTDSYEQYF. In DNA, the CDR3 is TGTGCCAGCAGTGACCCACGGTGGGGAACAGATTCCTACGAGCAGTACTTC.

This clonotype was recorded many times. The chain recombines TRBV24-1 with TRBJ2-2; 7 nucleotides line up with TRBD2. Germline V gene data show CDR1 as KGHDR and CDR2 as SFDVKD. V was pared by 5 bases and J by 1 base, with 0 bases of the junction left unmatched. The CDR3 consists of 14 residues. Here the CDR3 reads CATSGEGNTGELFF. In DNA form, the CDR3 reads TGTGCCACCAGTGGGGAGGGGAACACCGGGGAGCTGTTTTTT.

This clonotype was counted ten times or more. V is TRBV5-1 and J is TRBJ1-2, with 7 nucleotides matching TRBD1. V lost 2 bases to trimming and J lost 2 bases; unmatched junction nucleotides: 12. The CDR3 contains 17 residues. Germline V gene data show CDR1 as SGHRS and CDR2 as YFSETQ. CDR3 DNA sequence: TGCGCCAGCAGCTTCACTACAGGGGTCGGCGGAAACTATGGCTACACCTTC. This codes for CASSFTTGVGGNYGYTF.

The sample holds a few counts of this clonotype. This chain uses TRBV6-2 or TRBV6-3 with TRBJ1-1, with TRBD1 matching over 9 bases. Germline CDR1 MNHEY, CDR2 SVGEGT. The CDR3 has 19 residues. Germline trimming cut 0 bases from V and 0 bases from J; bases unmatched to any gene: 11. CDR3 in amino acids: CASSYSAQGARAMNTEAFF. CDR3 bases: TGTGCCAGCAGTTACTCGGCACAGGGGGCGCGTGCAATGAACACTGAAGCTTTCTTT.

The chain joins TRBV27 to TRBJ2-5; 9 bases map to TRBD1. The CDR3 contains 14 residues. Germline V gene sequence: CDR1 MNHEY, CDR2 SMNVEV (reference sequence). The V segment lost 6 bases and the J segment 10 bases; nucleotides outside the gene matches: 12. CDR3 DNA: TGTGCCAGCAGATCGGACAGGGGAGGAGGTGTCCAGTACTTC. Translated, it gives CASRSDRGGGVQYF.

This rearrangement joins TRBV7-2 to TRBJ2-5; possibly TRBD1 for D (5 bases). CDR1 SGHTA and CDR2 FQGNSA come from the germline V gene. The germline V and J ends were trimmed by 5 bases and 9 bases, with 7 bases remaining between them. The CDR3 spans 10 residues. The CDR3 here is CASSPRAQYF. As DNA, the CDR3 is TGTGCCAGCAGCCCCAGGGCCCAGTACTTC.

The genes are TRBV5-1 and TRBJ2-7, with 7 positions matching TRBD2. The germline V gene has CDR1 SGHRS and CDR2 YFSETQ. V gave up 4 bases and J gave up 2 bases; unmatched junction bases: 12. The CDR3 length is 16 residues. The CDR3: CASSGRVGGYPYEQYF. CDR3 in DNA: TGCGCCAGCAGCGGTAGGGTCGGGGGGTATCCCTACGAGCAGTACTTC.

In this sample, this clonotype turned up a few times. As DNA, the CDR3 is TGCGCCAGCAGCCAAGATGCGGGATTTCAGCCCCAGCATTTT. It encodes CASSQDAGFQPQHF. The rearrangement links TRBV4-1 to TRBJ1-5, with unresolved D. This CDR3 is built from 14 residues. CDR1 is MGHRA, CDR2 YSYEKL, per germline. The V end was cut by 0 bases, the J end by 6 bases, with 9 bases between.

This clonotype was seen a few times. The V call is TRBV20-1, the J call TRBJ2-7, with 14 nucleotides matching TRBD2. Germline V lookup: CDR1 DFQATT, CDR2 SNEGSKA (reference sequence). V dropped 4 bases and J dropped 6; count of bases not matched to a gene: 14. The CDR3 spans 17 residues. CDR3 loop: CSAIRPPGLAGVGEQYF. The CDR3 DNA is TGCAGTGCTATCAGACCCCCGGGACTAGCGGGAGTAGGCGAGCAGTACTTC.

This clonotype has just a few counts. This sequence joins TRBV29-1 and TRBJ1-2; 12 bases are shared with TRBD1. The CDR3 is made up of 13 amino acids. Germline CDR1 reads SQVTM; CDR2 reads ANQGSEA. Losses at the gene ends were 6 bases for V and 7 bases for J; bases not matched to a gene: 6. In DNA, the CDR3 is TGCAGCGTCAGCGGGACAGGGGGCGGTGGCTACACCTTC. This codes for CSVSGTGGGGYTF.

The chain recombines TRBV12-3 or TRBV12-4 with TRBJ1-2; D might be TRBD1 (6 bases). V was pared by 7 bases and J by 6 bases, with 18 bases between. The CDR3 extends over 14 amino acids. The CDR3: CASTEQGSFDGYTF. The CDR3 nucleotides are TGTGCCAGCACCGAGCAGGGGTCGTTCGATGGCTACACCTTC.